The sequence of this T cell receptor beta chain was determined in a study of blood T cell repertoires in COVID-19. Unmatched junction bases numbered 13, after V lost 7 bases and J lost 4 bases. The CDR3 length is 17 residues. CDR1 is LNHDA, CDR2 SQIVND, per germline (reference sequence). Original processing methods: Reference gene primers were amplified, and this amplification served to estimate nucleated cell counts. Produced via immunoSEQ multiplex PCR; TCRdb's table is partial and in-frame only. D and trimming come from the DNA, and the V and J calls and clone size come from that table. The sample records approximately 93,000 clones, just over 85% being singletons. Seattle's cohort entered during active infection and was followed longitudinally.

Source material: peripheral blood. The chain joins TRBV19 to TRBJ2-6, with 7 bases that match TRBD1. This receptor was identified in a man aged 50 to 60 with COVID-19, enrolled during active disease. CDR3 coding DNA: TGTGCCAGTACCCGCGGTGTAACAGGGGTCGGGGCCAACGTCCTGACTTTC. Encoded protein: CASTRGVTGVGANVLTF. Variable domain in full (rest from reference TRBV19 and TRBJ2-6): DGGITQSPKYLFRKEGQNVTLSCEQNLNHDAMYWYRQDPGQGLRLIYYSQIVNDFQKGDIAEGYSVSREKKESFPLTVTSAQKNPTAFYLCASTRGVTGVGANVLTFGAGSRLTVL.